A single sample is the source of the 19 T cell receptor beta chains below, sequenced in a study of Ad26.COV2.S vaccination and SARS-CoV-2 variants. Profiling relied on immunoSEQ multiplex PCR, and the TCRdb table lists in-frame clones only, not all of them. The sample shows some 350,000 clones, about 90% of them seen only once. Sequenced material: peripheral blood, taken after recovery from COVID-19. The receptors come from a human donor who had recovered from COVID-19.

The V call is TRBV7-9, the J call TRBJ2-1; 8 bases are a match to TRBD2. V gave up 4 bases and J gave up 8 bases; unmatched junction bases: 10. Germline V lookup: CDR1 SEHNR, CDR2 FQNEAQ (reference sequence). The CDR3 is made up of 15 amino acids. CDR3 protein: CASSSSGSRRDEQFF. The CDR3 bases are TGTGCCAGCAGCTCTAGCGGGTCCCGGCGGGATGAGCAGTTCTTC.

This clone showed up just a few times. The DNA of the CDR3 is TGTGCTAGTGGTTTGGCCCTTACCGGGACAGGGCACCACGAGCAGTACTTC. This sequence encodes CASGLALTGTGHHEQYF. The V and J genes are TRBV12-5 and TRBJ2-7, with 9 positions matching TRBD1. The CDR3 runs 17 residues. CDR1 and CDR2 from the germline V gene are LGHNT and FRNRAP. After removal of 1 base from V and 5 bases from J, the junction contained 12 bases not matched to a gene.

The J gene is TRBJ1-4, the V gene TRBV11-2; D unresolved. The germline CDR1 and CDR2 sequences are SGHAT and FQNNGV. The CDR3 loop spans 17 amino acids. The V and J ends lost 4 bases and 0 bases respectively, with 15 bases between them. In DNA, the CDR3 is TGTGCCAGCAGCTCAAACCGAAATAGTGCAACTAATGAAAAACTGTTTTTT. This sequence encodes CASSSNRNSATNEKLFF.

The chain carries TRBV6-5 and TRBJ1-2; 7 bases are shared with TRBD1. The CDR3 is made up of 16 amino acids. Germline assignment: CDR1 MNHEY and CDR2 SVGAGI. V gave up 2 bases and J gave up 5 bases; unmatched junction bases: 11. Here the CDR3 reads CASSYTIDTGVYGYTF. The CDR3 DNA reads TGTGCCAGCAGTTACACCATTGATACAGGGGTATATGGCTACACCTTC.

The J gene is TRBJ2-1, the V gene TRBV4-1; no definite D call. The germline gives CDR1 MGHRA, CDR2 YSYEKL. V was clipped by 4 bases and J by 7 bases, with 11 bases between them. The CDR3 spans 13 residues. In DNA form, the CDR3 reads TGCGCCAGCAGCCGAACGACTGGGAATGAGCAGTTCTTC. Protein sequence: CASSRTTGNEQFF.

The rearrangement uses TRBV3-1 (or the pseudogene TRBV3-2) and TRBJ2-1, with no clear D. Trimming took off 1 base at V and 6 bases at J, with 10 bases between the two ends. The CDR3 has 14 amino acids. CDR1 and CDR2 from the germline V gene are LGHDT and YNNKEL (reference sequence). CDR3: CASSQVLSANEQFF. CDR3 nucleotides: TGTGCCAGCAGCCAAGTCTTAAGTGCCAATGAGCAGTTCTTC.

This chain joins TRBV7-3 and TRBJ2-2, with 8 bases fitting TRBD2. CDR3 length: 17 amino acids. V shed 5 bases, J shed 0 bases, and the junction held 8 bases outside the gene matches. Germline lookup yields CDR1 SGHTA and CDR2 FQGTGA. The CDR3 nucleotides read TGTGCCAGCAGCCGGGGGGGACTAGTGGCGAACACCGGGGAGCTGTTTTTT. Residues: CASSRGGLVANTGELFF.

The V gene is TRBV7-9, the J gene TRBJ2-5; 10 bases are a match to TRBD2. The V gene end was trimmed by 5 bases and the J gene end by 4 bases; junction bases not matched to a gene: 7. The CDR3 is made up of 15 amino acids. Germline V gene data show CDR1 as SEHNR and CDR2 as FQNEAQ (reference sequence). The CDR3 region has the DNA TGTGCCAGCAGCCCCGGGGCTAGCGGGGGAGAGACCCAGTACTTC. Translated: CASSPGASGGETQYF.

The chain uses TRBV11-2 and TRBJ2-3, with D unclear. The V end lost 6 bases, the J end lost 5 bases, and 12 bases lay between the germline ends. The CDR3 is 13 amino acids. Germline CDR1 SGHAT, CDR2 FQNNGV. The DNA for the CDR3 is TGTGCCAGCAGGTCCATACGGAGAGATACGCAGTATTTT. This codes for CASRSIRRDTQYF. The full variable domain, its missing parts supplied by reference TRBV11-2 and TRBJ2-3, is EAGVAQSPRYKIIEKRQSVAFWCNPISGHATLYWYQQILGQGPKLLIQFQNNGVVDDSQLPKDRFSAERLKGVDSTLKIQPAKLEDSAVYLCASRSIRRDTQYFGPGTRLTVL.

The rearrangement joins TRBV3-1 (or the pseudogene TRBV3-2) to TRBJ1-1; perhaps TRBD1 as D (5 bases). The germline V and J ends were trimmed by 1 base and 5 bases, with 8 bases remaining between them. CDR1 and CDR2 (germline): LGHDT, YNNKEL (reference sequence). CDR3 length equals 13 residues. The CDR3 DNA follows: TGTGCCAGCAGCCAAGCGGGGGGAACTGAAGCTTTCTTT. Protein product: CASSQAGGTEAFF.

The rearrangement joins TRBV15 to TRBJ1-2; D possibly corresponds to TRBD1 (5 bases). The germline gives CDR1 LNHNV, CDR2 YYDKDF (reference sequence). The CDR3 extends over 14 amino acids. The ends were cut back, 3 bases at V and 5 bases at J, with 13 bases in the middle. This CDR3 reads CATSRGGDGYGYTF. The CDR3, as DNA: TGTGCCACCAGCAGGGGCGGGGACGGTTATGGCTACACCTTC.

The CDR3 nucleotides read TGTGCCAGCAGCCTTGACAGTGCAACTAATGAAAAACTGTTTTTT. This encodes CASSLDSATNEKLFF. The chain carries TRBV6-5 and TRBJ1-4, with a tentative D call TRBD1 (5 bases). Germline loops: CDR1 MNHEY, CDR2 SVGAGI. The V and J ends lost 6 bases and 0 bases respectively, with 11 bases between them. This CDR3 region has 15 residues.

V is TRBV18 and J is TRBJ1-2, with TRBD1 identical over 10 bases. This CDR3 has 14 residues. The ends lost 6 bases at V and 4 bases at J; junction bases unmatched: 5. CDR1 is KGHSH and CDR2 is LQKENI in the germline V gene. The DNA of the CDR3 is TGTGCCAGCTCTCGGGACAGGGGCCCCTATGGCTACACCTTC. It specifies CASSRDRGPYGYTF.

The chain is built from TRBV7-3 and TRBJ2-5; D gene uncertain. The CDR3 covers 14 residues. The V gene's germline CDR1 is SGHTA and CDR2 FQGTGA. The V end was cut by 5 bases, the J end by 5 bases, with 15 bases between. The CDR3 DNA reads TGTGCCAGCAGCCTCGAGCCTCTCAGGGAGACCCAGTACTTC. It translates to CASSLEPLRETQYF.

The chain links TRBV25-1 to TRBJ1-2; D ambiguous. V dropped 1 base and J dropped 2 bases, with 11 bases sitting between them. This CDR3 has 15 amino acids. In germline, CDR1 is MGHDK, CDR2 SYGVNS. The CDR3 bases are TGTGCCAGCAGTGAATTTTTCGGGGAGAACTATGGCTACACCTTC. Its protein product is CASSEFFGENYGYTF.

The chain couples TRBV4-1 to TRBJ2-6; TRBD1 is a possible D gene (6 bases). The CDR3 is 16 residues long. CDR1 and CDR2 (germline): MGHRA, YSYEKL. Trimming shortened V by 7 bases and J by 4 bases, and 17 bases separated the two germline ends. In nucleotides, the CDR3 is TGCGCCAGCACTCCAGGGGTAATGTCGGGGGCCAACGTCCTGACTTTC. Protein sequence: CASTPGVMSGANVLTF.

The rearrangement links TRBV5-4 to TRBJ2-5; D uncertain. Germline CDR1 and CDR2: SGHNT and YYREEE (reference sequence). CDR3 size: 16 residues. V lost 1 base and J 6 bases, leaving 19 bases between the germline ends. In DNA form, the CDR3 reads TGTGCCAGCAGCTTGAATCTGGGGATGGGTGGGAAGACCCAGTACTTC. Translation: CASSLNLGMGGKTQYF.

This chain links TRBV2 with TRBJ1-1; 9 positions match TRBD1. CDR1 and CDR2 from the germline V gene are SNHLY and FYNNEI. The CDR3 has 14 residues. V was clipped by 6 bases and J by 5 bases; unmatched bases: 7. The CDR3 DNA is TGTGCCAGCAGGGGGACAGGGTTGGGGACTGAAGCTTTCTTT. Its protein product is CASRGTGLGTEAFF.

The CDR3 region has the DNA TGCGCCAGCAGCCAAGATAGCCCTGGGACAGGGGTGGCCTACAATGAGCAGTTCTTC. Protein: CASSQDSPGTGVAYNEQFF. This chain joins TRBV4-1 and TRBJ2-1, with 10 bases aligning to TRBD1. Trimming removed 0 bases from V and 2 bases from J; junction bases left unmatched: 10. This CDR3 has 19 residues. Germline V lookup: CDR1 MGHRA, CDR2 YSYEKL.